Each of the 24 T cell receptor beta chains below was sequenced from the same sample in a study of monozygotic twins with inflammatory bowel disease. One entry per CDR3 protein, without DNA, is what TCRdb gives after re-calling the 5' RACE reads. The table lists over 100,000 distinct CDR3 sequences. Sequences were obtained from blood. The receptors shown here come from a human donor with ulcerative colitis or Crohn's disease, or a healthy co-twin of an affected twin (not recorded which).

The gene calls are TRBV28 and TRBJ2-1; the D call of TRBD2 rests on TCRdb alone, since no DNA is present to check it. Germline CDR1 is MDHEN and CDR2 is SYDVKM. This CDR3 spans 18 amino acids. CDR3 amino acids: CASATGTSTSGRVGEQFF.

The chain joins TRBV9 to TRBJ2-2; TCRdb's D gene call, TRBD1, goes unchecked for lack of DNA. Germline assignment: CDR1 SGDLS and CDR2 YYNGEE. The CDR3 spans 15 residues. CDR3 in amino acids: CASSADSFDAGELFF.

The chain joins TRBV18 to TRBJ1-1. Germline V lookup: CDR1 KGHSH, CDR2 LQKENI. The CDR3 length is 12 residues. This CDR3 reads CASSLQDEAAFF.

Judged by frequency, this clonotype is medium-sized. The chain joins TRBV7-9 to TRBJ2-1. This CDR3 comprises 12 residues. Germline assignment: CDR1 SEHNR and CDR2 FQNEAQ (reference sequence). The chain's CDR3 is CASSRMNNEQFF.

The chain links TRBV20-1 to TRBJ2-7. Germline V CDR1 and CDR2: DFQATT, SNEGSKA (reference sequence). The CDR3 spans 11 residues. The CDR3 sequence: CSARGGYEQYF.

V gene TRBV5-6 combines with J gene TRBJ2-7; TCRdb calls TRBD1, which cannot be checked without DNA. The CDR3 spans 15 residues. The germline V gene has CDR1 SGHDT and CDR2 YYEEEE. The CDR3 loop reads CASSGLQGSSYEQYF. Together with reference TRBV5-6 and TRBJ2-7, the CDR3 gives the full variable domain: DAGVTQSPTHLIKTRGQQVTLRCSPKSGHDTVSWYQQALGQGPQFIFQYYEEEERQRGNFPDRFSGHQFPNYSSELNVNALLLGDSALYLCASSGLQGSSYEQYFGPGTRLTVT.

The CDR3 region is CASSYPSGANQPQHF. This chain uses TRBV6-2 or TRBV6-3 with TRBJ1-5. There are 15 residues in the CDR3. Germline CDR1 MNHEY, CDR2 SVGEGT.

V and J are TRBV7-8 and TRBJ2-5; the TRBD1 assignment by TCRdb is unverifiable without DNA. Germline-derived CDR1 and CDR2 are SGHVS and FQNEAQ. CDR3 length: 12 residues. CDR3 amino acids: CASTFNRGTQYF.

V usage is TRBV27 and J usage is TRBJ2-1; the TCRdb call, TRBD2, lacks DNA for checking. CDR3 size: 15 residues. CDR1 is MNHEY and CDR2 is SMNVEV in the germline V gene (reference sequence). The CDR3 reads CASSTGLAVYNEQFF.

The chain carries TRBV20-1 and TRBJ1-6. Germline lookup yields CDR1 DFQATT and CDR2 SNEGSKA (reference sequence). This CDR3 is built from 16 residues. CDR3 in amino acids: CSARSLGSPIYSPLHF.

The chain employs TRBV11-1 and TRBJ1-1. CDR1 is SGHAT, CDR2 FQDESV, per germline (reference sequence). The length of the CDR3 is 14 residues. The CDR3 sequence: CASSSTRIRSEAFF.

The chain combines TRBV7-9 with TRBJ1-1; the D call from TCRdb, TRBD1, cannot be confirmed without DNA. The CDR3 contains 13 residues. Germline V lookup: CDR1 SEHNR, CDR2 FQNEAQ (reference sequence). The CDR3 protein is CASSLRGNTEAFF.

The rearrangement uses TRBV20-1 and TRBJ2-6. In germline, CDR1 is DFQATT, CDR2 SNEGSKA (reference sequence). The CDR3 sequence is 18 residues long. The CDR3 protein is CSAPIRGSRYSGANVLTF.

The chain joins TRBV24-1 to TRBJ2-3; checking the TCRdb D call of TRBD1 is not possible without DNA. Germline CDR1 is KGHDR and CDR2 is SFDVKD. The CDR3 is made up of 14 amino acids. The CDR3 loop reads CATGPTGSTDTQYF.

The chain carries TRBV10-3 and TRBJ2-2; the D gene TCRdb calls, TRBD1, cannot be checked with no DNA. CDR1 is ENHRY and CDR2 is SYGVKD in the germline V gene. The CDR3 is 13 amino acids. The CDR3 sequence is CAIQGRGGGELFF.

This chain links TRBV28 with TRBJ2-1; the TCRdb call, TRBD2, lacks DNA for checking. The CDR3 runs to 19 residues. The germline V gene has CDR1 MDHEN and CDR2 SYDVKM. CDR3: CASSTEVSGLAGVYNEQFF.

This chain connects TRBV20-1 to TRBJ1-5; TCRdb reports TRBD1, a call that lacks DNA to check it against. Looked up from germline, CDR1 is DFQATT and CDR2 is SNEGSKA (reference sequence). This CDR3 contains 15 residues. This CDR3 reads CSAFSNAGTDQPQHF.

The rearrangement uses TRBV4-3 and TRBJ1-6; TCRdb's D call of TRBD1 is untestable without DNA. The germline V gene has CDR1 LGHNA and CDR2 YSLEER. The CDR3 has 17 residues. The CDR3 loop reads CASSQNIPGAEGSPLHF.

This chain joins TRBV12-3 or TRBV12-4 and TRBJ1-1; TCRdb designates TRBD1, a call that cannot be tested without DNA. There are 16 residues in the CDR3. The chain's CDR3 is CASSLRQEKGGTEAFF.

The CDR3 loop reads CASSEWGETQYF. This sequence joins TRBV25-1 and TRBJ2-5; TCRdb's assignment of TRBD1 cannot be checked, as there is no DNA. This CDR3 contains 12 residues. Germline V lookup: CDR1 MGHDK, CDR2 SYGVNS. Supplemented by reference TRBV25-1 and TRBJ2-5, the full variable domain reads EADIYQTPRYLVIGTGKKITLECSQTMGHDKMYWYQQDPGMELHLIHYSYGVNSTEKGDLSSESTVSRIRTEHFPLTLESARPSHTSQYLCASSEWGETQYFGPGTRLLVL.

The CDR3 spells CASSFTNEKLFF. The rearrangement links TRBV5-5 to TRBJ1-4. The germline gives CDR1 SGHKS, CDR2 YYEKEE (reference sequence). The CDR3 consists of 12 residues.

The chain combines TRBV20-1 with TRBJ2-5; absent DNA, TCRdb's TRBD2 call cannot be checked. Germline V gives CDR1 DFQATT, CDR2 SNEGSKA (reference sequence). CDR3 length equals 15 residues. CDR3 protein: CSARSPRDFQETQYF.

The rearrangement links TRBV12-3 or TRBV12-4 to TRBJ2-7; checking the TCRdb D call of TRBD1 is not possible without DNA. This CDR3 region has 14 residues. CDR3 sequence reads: CASSGTPGSYEQYF.

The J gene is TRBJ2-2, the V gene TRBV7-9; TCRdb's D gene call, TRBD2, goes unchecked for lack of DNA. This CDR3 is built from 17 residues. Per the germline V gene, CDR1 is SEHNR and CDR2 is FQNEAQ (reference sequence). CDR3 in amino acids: CASSPPGLAANTGELFF.